This T cell receptor beta chain was recovered during a study of T cell responses to AZD1222 COVID-19 vaccine. General study findings and limits: Only 6 or 7 people who got AZD1222 tested seropositive at baseline. Following two doses of AZD1222, Spike-specific TCR breadth and depth rose. Epitopes outside B.1.351 and B.1.1.7 mutated regions reportedly drew nearly half of spike TCRs. Sampling captured repertoires only after the peak T cell response.

Turning to this clone: Its antigen is not known.

Method: immunoSEQ multiplex PCR; TCRdb's copy keeps in-frame clones and lacks some. The repertoire has 100,000 to 150,000 clones, 80% to 95% of them found once; the top ten carry 1% to 1.3%. Germline CDR1 DFQATT, CDR2 SNEGSKA (reference sequence). The V end was cut by 3 bases, the J end by 3 bases, with 6 bases between. The CDR3 is 12 residues long. This receptor was taken from an adult who received the AZD1222 COVID-19 vaccine. The sample consisted of peripheral blood, taken 28 days after the second AZD1222 dose. The V gene is TRBV20-1, the J gene TRBJ1-5; D unclear. CDR3 in amino acids: CSASGPNQPQHF. Here the CDR3 DNA reads TGCAGTGCTAGTGGGCCCAATCAGCCCCAGCATTTT.